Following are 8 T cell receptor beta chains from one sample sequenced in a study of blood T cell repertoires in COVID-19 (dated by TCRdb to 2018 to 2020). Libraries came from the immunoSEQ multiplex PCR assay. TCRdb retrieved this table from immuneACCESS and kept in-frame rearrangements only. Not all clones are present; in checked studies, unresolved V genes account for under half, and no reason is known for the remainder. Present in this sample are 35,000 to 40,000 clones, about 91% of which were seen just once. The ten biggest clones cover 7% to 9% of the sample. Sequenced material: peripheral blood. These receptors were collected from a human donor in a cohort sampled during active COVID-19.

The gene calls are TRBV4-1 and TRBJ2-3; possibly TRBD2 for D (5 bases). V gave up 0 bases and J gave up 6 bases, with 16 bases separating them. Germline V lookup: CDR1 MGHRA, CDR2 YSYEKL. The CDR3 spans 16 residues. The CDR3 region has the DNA TGCGCCAGCAGCCAAGACCGGACTGGCCGGTTGGATACGCAGTATTTT. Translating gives CASSQDRTGRLDTQYF.

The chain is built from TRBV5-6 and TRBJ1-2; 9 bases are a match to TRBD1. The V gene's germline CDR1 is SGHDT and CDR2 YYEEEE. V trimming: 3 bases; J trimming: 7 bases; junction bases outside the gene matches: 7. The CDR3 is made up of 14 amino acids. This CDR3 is CASSWGQGIGGYTF. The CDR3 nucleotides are TGTGCCAGCAGCTGGGGACAGGGTATCGGTGGCTACACCTTC. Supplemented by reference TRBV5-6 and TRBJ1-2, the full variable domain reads DAGVTQSPTHLIKTRGQQVTLRCSPKSGHDTVSWYQQALGQGPQFIFQYYEEEERQRGNFPDRFSGHQFPNYSSELNVNALLLGDSALYLCASSWGQGIGGYTFGSGTRLTVV.

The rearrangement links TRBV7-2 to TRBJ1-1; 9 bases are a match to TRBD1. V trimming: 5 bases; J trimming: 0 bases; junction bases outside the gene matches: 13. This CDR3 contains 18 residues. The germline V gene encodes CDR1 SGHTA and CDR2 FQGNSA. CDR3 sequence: CASSPIQGARYMNTEAFF. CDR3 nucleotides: TGTGCCAGCAGCCCAATACAGGGGGCGAGGTACATGAACACTGAAGCTTTCTTT.

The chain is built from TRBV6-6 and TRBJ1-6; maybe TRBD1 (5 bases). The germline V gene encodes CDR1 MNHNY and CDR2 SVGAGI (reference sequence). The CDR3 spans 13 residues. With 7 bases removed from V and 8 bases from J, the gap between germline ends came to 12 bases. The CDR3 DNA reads TGTGCCAGCATGGGGCCTCCCGATTCACCCCTCCACTTT. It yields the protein CASMGPPDSPLHF.

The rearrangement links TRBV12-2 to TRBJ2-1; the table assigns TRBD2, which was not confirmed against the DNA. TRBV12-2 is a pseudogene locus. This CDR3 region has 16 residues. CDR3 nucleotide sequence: TGTGCAAGTCGCATTACGACTAGCGGGACCTACAATGAGCAGTTCTTC. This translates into CASRITTSGTYNEQFF.

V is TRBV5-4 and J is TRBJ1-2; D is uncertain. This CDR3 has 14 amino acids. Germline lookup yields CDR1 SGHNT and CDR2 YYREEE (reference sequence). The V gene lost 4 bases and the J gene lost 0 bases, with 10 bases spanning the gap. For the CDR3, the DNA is TGTGCCAGCAGCATATATCCAGCTAACTATGGCTACACCTTC. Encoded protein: CASSIYPANYGYTF. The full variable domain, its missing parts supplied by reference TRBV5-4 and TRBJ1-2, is ETGVTQSPTHLIKTRGQQVTLRCSSQSGHNTVSWYQQALGQGPQFIFQYYREEENGRGNFPPRFSGLQFPNYSSELNVNALELDDSALYLCASSIYPANYGYTFGSGTRLTVV.

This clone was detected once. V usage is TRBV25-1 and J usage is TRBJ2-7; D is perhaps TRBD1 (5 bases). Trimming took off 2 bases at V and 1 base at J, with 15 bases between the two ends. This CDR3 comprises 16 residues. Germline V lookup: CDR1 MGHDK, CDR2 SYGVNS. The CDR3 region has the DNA TGTGCCAGCAGTGAAATTGGCACAGGAGCTTCCTACGAGCAGTACTTC. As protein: CASSEIGTGASYEQYF.

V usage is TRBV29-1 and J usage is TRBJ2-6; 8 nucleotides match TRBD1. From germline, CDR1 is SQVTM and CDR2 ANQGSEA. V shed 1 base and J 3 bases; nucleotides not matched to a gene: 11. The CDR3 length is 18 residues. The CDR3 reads CSVEVSGRGRNGANVLTF. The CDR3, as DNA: TGCAGCGTTGAAGTTTCGGGCAGGGGGCGGAATGGGGCCAACGTCCTGACTTTC.